Listed below are T cell receptor beta chains from one sample, sequenced in a study of cytomegalovirus exposure and HLA in healthy donors. Data came from immunoSEQ multiplex PCR; TCRdb stores just in-frame clones and leaves some out. The sample yields just over 150,000 clones, around 84% seen once. The sample was PBMCs. These receptors all come from a woman aged 40 to 55 in good health and CMV-seronegative. CDR3s leave out the opening cysteine and the closing phenylalanine or tryptophan.

V | CDR3
TRBV6-1 | ATTGGSDTGELF
TRBV18 | ASSPNSRQGSEAF
TRBV2 | ASSGGGADTQY
TRBV2 | ASRWRDSNNSPLH
TRBV27 | ASRPSGGETQY
TRBV7-7 | ASSRGGAPETQY
TRBV2 | ASTEGYEQY
TRBV7-2 | ASSLYSRDSEAF
TRBV9 | ASSLHRGIGEAF
TRBV6-5 | ASKIGTGSNQPQH
TRBV5-6 | ASYKNGELF
TRBV7-3 | ASSLAGTSGDSEQF
TRBV2 | ASPPGGTSGGLYEQY
TRBV18 | ASPPAVNWVGDNEQF
TRBV18 | ASSALTGENYGYT
TRBV28 | ASSLGWGQGAMGSPLH
TRBV6-1 | AIRGTEAF
TRBV19 | ASRSGTEYGYT
TRBV5-1 | ASSSNRDRVLETQY
TRBV28 | ASSPPAQARRAF
TRBV2 | ASSEDGGAYEQY
TRBV2 | ASLTYEQY
TRBV6-5 | ASKRLEVRDQPQH
TRBV5-4 | ASSMGQSSSYEQY
TRBV7-9 | ASSLVITGKFGNTIY
TRBV5-1 | ASSLEGQSYT
TRBV7-9 | ASVTGGYNEQF
TRBV4-1 | ASSQGLVEQETQY
TRBV10-3 | VTAGFTDTQY
TRBV14 | ASSQDSIMRSGGYT
TRBV7-2 | ASSSGPGRGDTEAF
TRBV6-4 | ASSASGGADTQY
TRBV6-4 | ASSGVDTGELF
TRBV5-1 | ASRPGAHNEKLF
TRBV5-1 | ASSLDGPGKGNTIY
TRBV5-1 | ASSLEGAEAF
TRBV6-5 | ASRRGLALMDTQY
TRBV5-5 | ASSFFGQGGQPQH
TRBV28 | ASSFQRFRNSPLH
TRBV5-4 | ASSLEHGNTEAF
TRBV7-9 | ASSLVVGGLDNEQF
TRBV5-4 | ASTRRNTDTQY
TRBV4-1 | ASSQALPTDTQY
TRBV10-1 | ASRCRQGPRTSSYNEQF
TRBV4-2 | ASSRGPGTGGEGYT
TRBV5-4 | ASSLYSSVGEAF
TRBV6-6 | ASQQGNNEQF
TRBV2 | ASSASGGGYNEQF